These 20 T cell receptor beta chains originate from one sample sequenced in a study of regulatory T cells in long-lasting Graves disease. Time point: persistent/refractory GD, antithyroid drugs over 5 years with positive TRAb. The TCR library used RNA extracted from PBMCs. HTBI primers from iRepertoire and Arm-PCR of CDR3 regions yielded the TCR beta libraries. TCRdb reanalysed the multiplex PCR reads using MiXCR and keeps one entry per CDR3 protein. Of about 660,000 distinct CDR3 sequences in the sample, 25% to 30% were seen once. Sample: peripheral blood mononuclear cells (PBMCs), taken when the disease was refractory, from a patient treated with antithyroid drugs. These TCRs come from a female donor with Graves disease.

This clonotype was detected ten times or more. In nucleotides, the CDR3 is TGTGCCAGCAGTCCTTCCCCAGGGAGGAATGGCTACACCTTC. Protein: CASSPSPGRNGYTF. This chain links TRBV28 with TRBJ1-2; TRBD1 might be the D (5 bases). V was pared by 5 bases and J by 6 bases, with 16 bases between. Germline V gives CDR1 MDHEN, CDR2 SYDVKM. The length of the CDR3 is 14 residues.

The chain couples TRBV20-1 to TRBJ1-5; D might be TRBD1 (6 bases). The CDR3 has 14 amino acids. The ends were cut back, 7 bases at V and 0 bases at J, with 13 bases in the middle. CDR1 is DFQATT, CDR2 SNEGSKA, per germline (reference sequence). DNA of the CDR3: TGCAGTGTATCGGACAGCCATAGCAATCAGCCCCAGCATTTT. Protein sequence: CSVSDSHSNQPQHF.

This clonotype was seen a handful of times. The genes are TRBV19 and TRBJ1-5, with D uncertain. The CDR3 is made up of 14 amino acids. CDR1 and CDR2 from the germline V gene are LNHDA and SQIVND (reference sequence). V was clipped by 8 bases and J by 0 bases, with 11 bases between them. The CDR3 here is CASWIRHSNQPQHF. Here the CDR3 DNA reads TGTGCCAGTTGGATTCGCCATAGCAATCAGCCCCAGCATTTT.

This clonotype was found a few times. The V call is TRBV20-1, the J call TRBJ2-5, with unresolved D. Between the trimmed V and J ends, which lost 0 bases and 1 base, there was a span of 9 bases. Germline CDR1 DFQATT, CDR2 SNEGSKA (reference sequence). CDR3 size: 14 residues. The CDR3 coding sequence is TGCAGTGCTAGAGATCTGGTAGTCCAAGAGACCCAGTACTTC. Residues: CSARDLVVQETQYF.

Ten or more counts support this clonotype. The chain employs TRBV6-5 and TRBJ1-5; D might be TRBD1 (5 bases). The CDR3 is 13 amino acids. Germline V gene sequence: CDR1 MNHEY, CDR2 SVGAGI. The germline V and J ends were trimmed by 2 bases and 4 bases, with 6 bases remaining between them. The CDR3 sequence is CASSYGGNQPQHF. CDR3 DNA sequence: TGTGCCAGCAGTTACGGGGGTAATCAGCCCCAGCATTTT.

This clonotype has more than one count but fewer than ten. The chain employs TRBV3-1 and TRBJ1-2, with D perhaps matching TRBD1 (6 bases). The CDR3 is made up of 16 amino acids. Germline lookup yields CDR1 LGHDT and CDR2 YNNKEL (reference sequence). V lost 0 bases and J 8 bases, leaving 19 bases between the germline ends. The CDR3 region is CASSQDSSRRGQGYTF. In DNA form, the CDR3 reads TGTGCCAGCAGCCAAGATAGTAGCCGCAGGGGCCAAGGCTACACCTTC.

Only a few counts were recorded for this clonotype. This chain links TRBV6-5 with TRBJ1-5; possible D gene TRBD1, 6 bases. This CDR3 contains 15 residues. Between the trimmed V and J ends, which lost 2 bases and 2 bases, there was a span of 10 bases. The germline gives CDR1 MNHEY, CDR2 SVGAGI. The CDR3 nucleotides read TGTGCCAGCAGTTACGGGGGGGCTGGCAATCAGCCCCAGCATTTT. Translating it yields CASSYGGAGNQPQHF.

This chain connects TRBV19 to TRBJ2-7; TRBD2 agrees at 8 bases. Germline CDR1 is LNHDA and CDR2 is SQIVND (reference sequence). This CDR3 spans 15 amino acids. With V trimmed by 3 bases and J by 5 bases, 9 bases remained unmatched. This CDR3 is CASSISAGGGHEQYF. In DNA, the CDR3 is TGTGCCAGTAGTATCTCGGCGGGAGGAGGGCACGAGCAGTACTTC.

The genes are TRBV2 and TRBJ1-5; 10 bases line up with TRBD1. Trimming removed 7 bases from V and 2 bases from J; junction bases left unmatched: 11. The CDR3 covers 17 residues. Germline loops: CDR1 SNHLY, CDR2 FYNNEI. The CDR3 region has the DNA TGTGCCAGCAACCCGGGACAGGGGCTATCGGGCAATCAGCCCCAGCATTTT. Translation gives CASNPGQGLSGNQPQHF.

The gene calls are TRBV5-1 and TRBJ2-7, with a weak D call TRBD2 (5 bases). The CDR3 length is 14 residues. Germline V lookup: CDR1 SGHRS, CDR2 YFSETQ. The V and J ends lost 1 base and 7 bases respectively, with 15 bases between them. In DNA, the CDR3 is TGCGCCAGCAGCTTGACGTGGACTCACCCGGAGCAGTACTTC. Translated: CASSLTWTHPEQYF.

This clonotype was seen repeatedly, ten times or more. The chain carries TRBV7-2 and TRBJ2-5, with 7 nucleotides matching TRBD2. This CDR3 is built from 14 residues. CDR1 and CDR2 (germline): SGHTA, FQGNSA. The V and J ends lost 6 bases and 5 bases, in that order; junction bases with no gene match: 9. CDR3 nucleotides: TGTGCCAGCAGTGAGCGGGGCACTCTTGAGACCCAGTACTTC. Amino acid sequence: CASSERGTLETQYF.

This clonotype was recorded once. A read error is possible here, since a much larger clone lies one base away. V and J are TRBV7-9 and TRBJ1-2; TRBD1 might be the D (6 bases). The CDR3 is 14 amino acids. In germline, CDR1 is SEHNR, CDR2 FQNEAQ (reference sequence). Trimming cost V 5 bases and J 5 bases, with 15 bases left between them. The CDR3 nucleotides are TGTGCCAGCAGCCGGGGGACATGGTCGTATGGCTACACCTTC. Protein: CASSRGTWSYGYTF.

The chain joins TRBV29-1 to TRBJ2-2; D may correspond to TRBD1 or TRBD2 (5 bases each). Trimming shortened V by 7 bases and J by 0 bases, and 12 bases separated the two germline ends. Germline V gene data show CDR1 as SQVTM and CDR2 as ANQGSEA. The CDR3 runs to 14 residues. CDR3: CSAGRDANTGELFF. DNA for the CDR3: TGCAGCGCGGGACGGGACGCGAACACCGGGGAGCTGTTTTTT.

This clonotype was found a few times. J is TRBJ1-1 and V is TRBV20-1; TRBD1 is a possible D gene (5 bases). From germline, CDR1 is DFQATT and CDR2 SNEGSKA (reference sequence). Trimming removed 5 bases from V and 0 bases from J, with 10 bases in between. The CDR3 extends over 13 amino acids. The CDR3 is CSAGHLLNTEAFF. The CDR3 coding sequence is TGCAGTGCTGGACATTTACTGAACACTGAAGCTTTCTTT.

This clonotype occurred many times. V is TRBV29-1 and J is TRBJ1-1; no firm D call. Per germline, CDR1 SQVTM and CDR2 ANQGSEA. V dropped 8 bases and J dropped 5 bases, with 18 bases sitting between them. The CDR3 has 13 residues. This CDR3 reads CSSSTYEGTEAFF. DNA for the CDR3: TGCAGCTCGTCGACGTACGAAGGAACTGAAGCTTTCTTT.

The rearrangement uses TRBV19 and TRBJ1-5; D not certain. The CDR3 loop spans 16 amino acids. V shed 3 bases and J shed 3 bases, with 15 bases lying between them. The germline CDR1 and CDR2 sequences are LNHDA and SQIVND (reference sequence). The CDR3 coding sequence is TGTGCCAGTAGTATTGGTCCAGAGGGATACAATCAGCCCCAGCATTTT. Translating it yields CASSIGPEGYNQPQHF.

The chain joins TRBV9 to TRBJ2-5, with D unresolved. This CDR3 is 14 amino acids long. Trimming removed 3 bases from V and 1 base from J, with 10 bases in between. CDR1 SGDLS and CDR2 YYNGEE come from the germline V gene. CDR3 coding DNA: TGTGCCAGCAGCGGAGCTGGGGTCCAAGAGACCCAGTACTTC. Protein product: CASSGAGVQETQYF.

This chain uses TRBV30 with TRBJ1-1, with D uncertain. The CDR3 extends over 13 amino acids. Trimming took 0 bases from V and 2 from J, leaving 7 bases between them. The germline V gene has CDR1 GTSNPN and CDR2 SVGIG (reference sequence). CDR3 DNA sequence: TGTGCCTGGAGTGTACTTGCCAACACTGAAGCTTTCTTT. Translation: CAWSVLANTEAFF.

As regards this clonotype: One end of the junction varies from germline; a read error may be responsible. The genes are TRBV10-3 and TRBJ2-7; no clear D. There are 15 residues in the CDR3. Germline CDR1 ENHRY, CDR2 SYGVKD. The CDR3 DNA reads as TGTGCCATCTCCCTTGCCGGGCTAACCTCCCACGAGCAGTACTTC. It specifies CAISLAGLTSHEQYF.

The V call is TRBV2, the J call TRBJ1-1; D might be TRBD1 (5 bases). This CDR3 region has 14 residues. Germline-derived CDR1 and CDR2 are SNHLY and FYNNEI. V gave up 3 bases and J gave up 4 bases, with 12 bases separating them. The CDR3 spells CASSDWGSSTEAFF. The DNA of the CDR3 is TGTGCCAGCAGTGATTGGGGCAGTTCCACTGAAGCTTTCTTT.